The entry below gives a single TCR beta chain sequence along with its context. Its target is not known. V shed 6 bases and J shed 2 bases, with 9 bases lying between them. The CDR3 is 13 amino acids. Germline CDR1 reads MNHEY; CDR2 reads SVGEGT. TCR beta libraries were built with iRepertoire HTBI primers and Arm-PCR of CDR3 regions. TCRdb processed the multiplex PCR reads anew with MiXCR; each CDR3 protein has one entry. This table has more than 400,000 distinct CDR3 sequences, roughly 15% appearing once. The entry originates in a study of regulatory T cells in long-lasting Graves disease. Findings and caveats of the study: Preferential use of TRBV28, TRBJ1-2 and TRBJ2-5 was seen in persistent disease. For persistent Graves' patients, TCR diversity was lower than for newly diagnosed ones.

Time point of the sample: newly diagnosed GD, antithyroid drugs for less than 3 months. RNA extracted from PBMCs served as the sequencing template. The sample was also reused in another study, on T cells in Graves' hyperthyroidism and ophthalmopathy. This second study notes: Across 18 months, stable Graves' hyperthyroidism was marked by no progression to ophthalmopathy. Researchers report that a 13 V-J model separated ophthalmopathy from stable hyperthyroidism.

The chain carries TRBV6-2 or TRBV6-3 and TRBJ2-3, with unresolved D. This receptor was taken from a woman between 25 and 40 years old with Graves disease. Sequenced material: peripheral blood mononuclear cells (PBMCs), taken at new diagnosis, from a patient treated with antithyroid drugs. The CDR3 loop is CASRHPYTDTQYF. The CDR3 DNA is TGTGCCAGCAGGCACCCTTACACAGATACGCAGTATTTT.